One sample yielded the 2 T cell receptor beta chains listed below, sequenced in a study of blood T cells in healthy people across ages. Through a sample-barcoded 5' primer and a J-beta primer mix, a second PCR was run for about 6 to 11 cycles. Each CDR3 protein gets one entry after TCRdb re-called the 5' RACE reads with MiXCR. The sample includes roughly 1.7 million distinct CDR3 sequences, about 31% of them seen just once. Sequencing input: blood. All receptors come from a woman between 25 and 40 years old in good health.

CDR3 sequence: CASSLTVTEKAYEQYF. The CDR3 DNA follows: TGTGCCAGCAGTTTAACGGTCACAGAAAAGGCCTACGAGCAGTACTTC. This chain joins TRBV27 and TRBJ2-7; no clear D gene. Germline lookup yields CDR1 MNHEY and CDR2 SMNVEV (reference sequence). This CDR3 spans 16 amino acids. Deletions cut 2 bases from V and 2 bases from J, with 16 bases between.

This clonotype was seen more than once but under ten times. The V call is TRBV7-3, the J call TRBJ2-3, with TRBD1 matching over 8 bases. CDR3 length equals 16 residues. From germline, CDR1 is SGHTA and CDR2 FQGTGA. V trimming: 2 bases; J trimming: 2 bases; junction bases outside the gene matches: 6. CDR3 DNA: TGTGCCAGCAGCTTAGCAGGGGGCGGGATCACAGATACGCAGTATTTT. This gives the protein CASSLAGGGITDTQYF.